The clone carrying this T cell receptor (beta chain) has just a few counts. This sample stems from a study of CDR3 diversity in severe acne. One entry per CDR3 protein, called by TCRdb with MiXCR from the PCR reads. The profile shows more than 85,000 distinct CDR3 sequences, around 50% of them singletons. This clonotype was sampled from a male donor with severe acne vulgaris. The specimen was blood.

In DNA, the CDR3 is TGTGCCAGTAGTTCCGACAGGGGTGTCGACTACAATGAGCAGTTCTTC. Translating it yields CASSSDRGVDYNEQFF. The genes are TRBV19 and TRBJ2-1; TRBD1 matches 8 bases. The CDR3 totals 16 residues. V shed 5 bases, J shed 3 bases, and the junction held 9 bases outside the gene matches. Germline V gives CDR1 LNHDA, CDR2 SQIVND (reference sequence).